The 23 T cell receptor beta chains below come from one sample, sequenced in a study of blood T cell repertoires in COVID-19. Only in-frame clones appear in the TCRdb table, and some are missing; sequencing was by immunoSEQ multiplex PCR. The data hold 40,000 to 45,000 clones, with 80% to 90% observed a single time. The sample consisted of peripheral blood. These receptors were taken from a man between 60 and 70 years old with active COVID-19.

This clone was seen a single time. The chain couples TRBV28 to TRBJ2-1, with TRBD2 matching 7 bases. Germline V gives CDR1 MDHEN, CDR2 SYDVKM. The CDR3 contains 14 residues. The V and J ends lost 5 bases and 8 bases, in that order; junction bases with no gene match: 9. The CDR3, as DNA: TGTGCCAGCAGTCAAGCGGGATGGGTTCATGAGCAGTTCTTC. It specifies CASSQAGWVHEQFF.

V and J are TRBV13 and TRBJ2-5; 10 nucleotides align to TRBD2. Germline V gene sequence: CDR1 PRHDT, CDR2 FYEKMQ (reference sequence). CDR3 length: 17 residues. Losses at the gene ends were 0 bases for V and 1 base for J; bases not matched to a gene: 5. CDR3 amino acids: CASSLGSLAGVQETQYF. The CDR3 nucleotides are TGTGCCAGCAGCTTAGGCTCCCTAGCGGGGGTCCAAGAGACCCAGTACTTC.

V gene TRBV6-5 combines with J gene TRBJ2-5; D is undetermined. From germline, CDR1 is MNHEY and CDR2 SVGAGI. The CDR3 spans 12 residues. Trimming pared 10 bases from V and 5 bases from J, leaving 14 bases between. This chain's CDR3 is CATFVELETQYF. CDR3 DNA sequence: TGTGCCACATTTGTGGAGTTGGAGACCCAGTACTTC.

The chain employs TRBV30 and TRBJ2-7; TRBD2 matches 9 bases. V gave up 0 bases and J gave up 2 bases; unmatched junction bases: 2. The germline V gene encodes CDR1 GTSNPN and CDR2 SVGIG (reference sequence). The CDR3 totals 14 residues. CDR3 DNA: TGTGCCTGGAGTGTCGCTAGCGGGGCCTACGAGCAGTACTTC. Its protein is CAWSVASGAYEQYF.

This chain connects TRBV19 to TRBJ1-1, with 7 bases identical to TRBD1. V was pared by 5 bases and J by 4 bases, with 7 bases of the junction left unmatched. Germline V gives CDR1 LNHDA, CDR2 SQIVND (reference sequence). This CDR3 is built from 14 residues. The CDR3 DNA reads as TGTGCCAGTAGTCTTCCAGGGGGAGGCACTGAAGCTTTCTTT. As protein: CASSLPGGGTEAFF.

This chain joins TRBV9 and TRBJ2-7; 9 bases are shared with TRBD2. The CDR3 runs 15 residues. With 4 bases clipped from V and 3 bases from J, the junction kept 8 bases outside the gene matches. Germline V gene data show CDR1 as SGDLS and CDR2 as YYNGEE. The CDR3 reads CASSIDSGSIYEQYF. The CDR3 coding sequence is TGTGCCAGCAGCATCGATAGCGGGAGCATCTACGAGCAGTACTTC.

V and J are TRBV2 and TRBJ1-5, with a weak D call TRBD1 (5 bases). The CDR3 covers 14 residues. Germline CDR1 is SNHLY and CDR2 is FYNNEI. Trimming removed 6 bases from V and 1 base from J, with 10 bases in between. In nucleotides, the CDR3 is TGTGCCAGCAGAGGAGGGGTGAGCAATCAGCCCCAGCATTTT. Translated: CASRGGVSNQPQHF.

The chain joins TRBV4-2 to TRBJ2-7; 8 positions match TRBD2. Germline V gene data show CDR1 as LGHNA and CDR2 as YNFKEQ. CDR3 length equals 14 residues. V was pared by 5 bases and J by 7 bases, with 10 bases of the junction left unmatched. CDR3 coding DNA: TGTGCCAGCAGCACTACTAGCGGATTACGGGAGCAGTACTTC. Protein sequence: CASSTTSGLREQYF.

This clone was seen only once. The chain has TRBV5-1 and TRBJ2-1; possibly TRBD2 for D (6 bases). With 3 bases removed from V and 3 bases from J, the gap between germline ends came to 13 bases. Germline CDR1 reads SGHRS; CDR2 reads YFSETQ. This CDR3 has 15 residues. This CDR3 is CASSSTGGDYNEQFF. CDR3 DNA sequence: TGCGCCAGCAGCTCTACCGGGGGAGACTACAATGAGCAGTTCTTC.

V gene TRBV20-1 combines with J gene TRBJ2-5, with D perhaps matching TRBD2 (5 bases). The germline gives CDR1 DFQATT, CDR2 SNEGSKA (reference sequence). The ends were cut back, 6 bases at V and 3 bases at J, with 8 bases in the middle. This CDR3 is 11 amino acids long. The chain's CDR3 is CSAGDEETQYF. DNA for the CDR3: TGCAGTGCGGGAGATGAAGAGACCCAGTACTTC.

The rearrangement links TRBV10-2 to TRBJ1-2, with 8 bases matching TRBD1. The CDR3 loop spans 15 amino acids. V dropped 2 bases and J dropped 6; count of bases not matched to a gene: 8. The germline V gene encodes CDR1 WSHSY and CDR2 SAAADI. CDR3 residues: CASSERQGRVDGYTF. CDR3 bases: TGCGCCAGCAGTGAGCGACAGGGGCGAGTCGATGGCTACACCTTC.

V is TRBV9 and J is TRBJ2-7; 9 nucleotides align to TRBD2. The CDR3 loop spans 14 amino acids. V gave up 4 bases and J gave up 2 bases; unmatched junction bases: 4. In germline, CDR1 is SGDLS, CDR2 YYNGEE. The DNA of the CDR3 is TGTGCCAGCAGCCCTCTAGCGGGAACCTACGAGCAGTACTTC. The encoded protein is CASSPLAGTYEQYF.

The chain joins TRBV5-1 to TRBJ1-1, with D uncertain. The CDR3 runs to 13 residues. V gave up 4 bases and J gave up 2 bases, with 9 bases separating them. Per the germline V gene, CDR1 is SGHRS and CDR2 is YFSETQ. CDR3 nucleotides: TGCGCCAGCAGCCCCGGTGTTAACACTGAAGCTTTCTTT. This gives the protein CASSPGVNTEAFF.

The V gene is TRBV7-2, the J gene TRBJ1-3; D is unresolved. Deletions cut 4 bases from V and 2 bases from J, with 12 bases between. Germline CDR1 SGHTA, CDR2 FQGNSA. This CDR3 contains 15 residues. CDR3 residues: CASSSSTSAGNTIYF. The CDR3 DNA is TGTGCCAGCAGCTCTTCTACCTCTGCTGGAAACACCATATATTTT. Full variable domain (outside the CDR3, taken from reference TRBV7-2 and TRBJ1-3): GAGVSQSPSNKVTEKGKDVELRCDPISGHTALYWYRQSLGQGLEFLIYFQGNSAPDKSGLPSDRFSAERTGGSVSTLTIQRTQQEDSAVYLCASSSSTSAGNTIYFGEGSWLTVV.

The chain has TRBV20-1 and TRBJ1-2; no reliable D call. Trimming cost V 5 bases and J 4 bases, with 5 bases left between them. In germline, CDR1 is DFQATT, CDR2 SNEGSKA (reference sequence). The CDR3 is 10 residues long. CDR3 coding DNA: TGCAGTGCTTCCAGCTATGGCTACACCTTC. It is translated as CSASSYGYTF.

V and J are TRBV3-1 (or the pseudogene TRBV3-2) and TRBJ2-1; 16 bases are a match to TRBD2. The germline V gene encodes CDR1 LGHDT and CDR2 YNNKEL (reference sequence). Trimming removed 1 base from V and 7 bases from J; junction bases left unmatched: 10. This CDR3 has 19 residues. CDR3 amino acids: CASSQGGLAGGPGVNEQFF. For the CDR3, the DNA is TGTGCCAGCAGCCAAGGGGGACTAGCGGGAGGGCCGGGAGTAAATGAGCAGTTCTTC.

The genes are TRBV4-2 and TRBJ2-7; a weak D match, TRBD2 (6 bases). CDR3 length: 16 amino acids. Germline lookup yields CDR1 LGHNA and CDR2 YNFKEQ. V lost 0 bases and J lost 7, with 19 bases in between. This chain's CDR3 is CASSQEVGLHRSEQYF. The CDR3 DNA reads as TGTGCCAGCAGCCAAGAGGTGGGACTGCACCGTTCTGAGCAGTACTTC.

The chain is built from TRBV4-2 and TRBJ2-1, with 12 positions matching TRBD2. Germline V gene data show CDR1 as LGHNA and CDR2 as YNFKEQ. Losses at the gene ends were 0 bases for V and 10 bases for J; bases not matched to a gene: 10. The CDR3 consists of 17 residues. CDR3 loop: CASSQDFLGLAGGEQFF. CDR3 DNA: TGTGCCAGCAGCCAAGATTTTTTGGGACTAGCGGGCGGGGAGCAGTTCTTC.

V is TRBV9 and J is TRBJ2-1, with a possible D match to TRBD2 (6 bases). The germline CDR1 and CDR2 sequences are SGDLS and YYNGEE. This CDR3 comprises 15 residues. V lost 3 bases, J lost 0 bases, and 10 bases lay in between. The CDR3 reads CASSASASSYNEQFF. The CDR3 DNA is TGTGCCAGCAGCGCTAGCGCCAGCTCCTACAATGAGCAGTTCTTC.

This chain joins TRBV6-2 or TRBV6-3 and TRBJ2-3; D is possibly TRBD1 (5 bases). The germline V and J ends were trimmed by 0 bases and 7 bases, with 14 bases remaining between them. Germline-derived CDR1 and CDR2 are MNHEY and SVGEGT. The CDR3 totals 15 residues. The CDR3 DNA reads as TGTGCCAGCAGTTACTCGACAGCGACGGCGAATACGCAGTATTTT. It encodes CASSYSTATANTQYF.

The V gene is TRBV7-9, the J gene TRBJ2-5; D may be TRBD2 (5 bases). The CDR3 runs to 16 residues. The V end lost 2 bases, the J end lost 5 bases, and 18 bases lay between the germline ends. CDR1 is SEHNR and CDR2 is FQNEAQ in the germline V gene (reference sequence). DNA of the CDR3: TGTGCCAGCAGCTTACCCGCCCTTATCCCGGGGGAGACCCAGTACTTC. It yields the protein CASSLPALIPGETQYF.

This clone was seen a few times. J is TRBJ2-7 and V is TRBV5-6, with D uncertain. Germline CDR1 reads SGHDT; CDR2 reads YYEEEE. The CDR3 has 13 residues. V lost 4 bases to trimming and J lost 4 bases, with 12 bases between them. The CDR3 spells CASSIYSFYEQYF. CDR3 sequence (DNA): TGTGCCAGCAGCATATATTCGTTTTACGAGCAGTACTTC. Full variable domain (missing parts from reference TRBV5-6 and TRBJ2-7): DAGVTQSPTHLIKTRGQQVTLRCSPKSGHDTVSWYQQALGQGPQFIFQYYEEEERQRGNFPDRFSGHQFPNYSSELNVNALLLGDSALYLCASSIYSFYEQYFGPGTRLTVT.

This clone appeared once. In DNA form, the CDR3 reads TGTGCCAGCCGGAAGACAGGGGGCTACGAGCAGTACTTC. Protein sequence: CASRKTGGYEQYF. The V and J genes are TRBV6-5 and TRBJ2-7; 9 bases are a match to TRBD1. The germline V gene has CDR1 MNHEY and CDR2 SVGAGI. Trimming removed 8 bases from V and 3 bases from J; junction bases left unmatched: 5. This CDR3 is 13 amino acids long.